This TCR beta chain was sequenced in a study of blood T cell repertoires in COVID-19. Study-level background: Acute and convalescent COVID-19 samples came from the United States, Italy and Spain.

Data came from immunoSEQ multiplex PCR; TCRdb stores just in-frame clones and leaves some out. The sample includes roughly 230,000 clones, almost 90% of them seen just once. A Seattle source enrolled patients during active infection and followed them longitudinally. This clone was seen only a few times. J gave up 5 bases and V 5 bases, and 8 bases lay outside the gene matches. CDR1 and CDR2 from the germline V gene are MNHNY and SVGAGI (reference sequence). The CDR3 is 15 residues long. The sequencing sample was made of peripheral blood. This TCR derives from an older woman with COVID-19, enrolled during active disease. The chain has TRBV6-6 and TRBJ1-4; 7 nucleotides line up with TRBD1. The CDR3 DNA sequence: TGTGCCAGCAGTAAACAGGGGCCGGGCAATGAAAAACTGTTTTTT. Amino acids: CASSKQGPGNEKLFF.